A few counts support the clone carrying this TCR beta chain. Antigen: not known. Germline V gene data show CDR1 as WSHSY and CDR2 as SAAADI. This CDR3 spans 16 amino acids. V dropped 3 bases and J dropped 4; count of bases not matched to a gene: 7. TCRdb called the PCR reads again in MiXCR, with one record for every CDR3 protein. The data show approximately 590,000 distinct CDR3 sequences, 25% seen once. Sorted cells numbering about 20,000 to 1,000,000, with 10%, 30% or 50% RNA, yielded the naive CD8 libraries. Naive CD8 T cells, phenotype CD8+CD4-CCR7+CD45RA+, were sorted. The entry originates in a study of molecular identifiers for immune sequencing clone quantification. Study-wide results and limits: Spiked Jurkat TCR RNA equivalent to one cell was reportedly detectable in one million naive cells.

Sequencing input: naive CD8+ T cells from blood, with Jurkat cell RNA spiked in. The subset denotes: FACS-sorted CD8+CD4-CCR7+CD45RA+ naive T cells. The sequence came from a human donor in good health. Some libraries in this study had Jurkat cell RNA spiked in. The chain recombines TRBV10-2 with TRBJ1-5; 9 positions agree with TRBD1. The CDR3 region is CASSDLGQGLNQPQHF. CDR3 DNA sequence: TGCGCCAGCAGTGACCTGGGACAGGGTTTGAATCAGCCCCAGCATTTT.